The subject of this entry is one TCR beta chain. Antigen specificity is unknown. Germline lookup yields CDR1 SGHAT and CDR2 FQNNGV. V was pared by 5 bases and J by 5 bases, with 3 bases of the junction left unmatched. This CDR3 region has 13 residues. This sample is part of a study of cytomegalovirus exposure and HLA in healthy donors. General observations from the study: In a later analysis, TCR beta V- and J-gene trimming showed a link to a missense DCLRE1C variant. According to reports, the classifier identified cytomegalovirus status with high specificity and sensitivity. The only immune exposure information that was available was CMV serostatus. Investigators reported approximately 170 TCR beta chains as tied to cytomegalovirus.

It was with 60 Vbeta and 13 Jbeta primers that the PCR ran. Generated by immunoSEQ multiplex PCR, the TCRdb table keeps only in-frame clones and is missing some. The sample carries some 150,000 clones, roughly 77% recorded once. This TCR was sampled from a male donor in good health and CMV-seronegative. The material sequenced was PBMCs. The chain joins TRBV11-2 to TRBJ2-5; TRBD1 agrees at 9 bases. The CDR3 DNA sequence: TGTGCCAGCAGCAGGGACAGGGCCGAGACCCAGTACTTC. This gives the protein CASSRDRAETQYF.